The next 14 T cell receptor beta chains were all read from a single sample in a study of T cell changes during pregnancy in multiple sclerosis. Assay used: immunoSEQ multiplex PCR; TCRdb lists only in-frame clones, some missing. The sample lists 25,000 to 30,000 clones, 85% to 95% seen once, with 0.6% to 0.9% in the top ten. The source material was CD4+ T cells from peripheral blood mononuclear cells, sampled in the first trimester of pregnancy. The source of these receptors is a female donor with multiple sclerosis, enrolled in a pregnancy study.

The CDR3 region is CASGIGQGRNEQFF. CDR3 sequence (DNA): TGCGCCAGCGGGATAGGACAGGGTCGGAATGAGCAGTTCTTC. The gene calls are TRBV5-1 and TRBJ2-1; 8 nucleotides line up with TRBD1. The CDR3 loop spans 14 amino acids. CDR1 and CDR2 from the germline V gene are SGHRS and YFSETQ. The junction had 10 bases not matched to a gene; V was cut back by 7 bases and J by 7 bases.

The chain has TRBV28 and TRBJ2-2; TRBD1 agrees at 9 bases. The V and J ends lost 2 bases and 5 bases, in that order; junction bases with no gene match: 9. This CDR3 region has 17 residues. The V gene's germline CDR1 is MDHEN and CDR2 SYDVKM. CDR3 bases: TGTGCCAGCAGTTTACGCCGGACAGGGGACTGGACCGGGGAGCTGTTTTTT. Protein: CASSLRRTGDWTGELFF. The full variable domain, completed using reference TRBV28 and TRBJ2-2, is DVKVTQSSRYLVKRTGEKVFLECVQDMDHENMFWYRQDPGLGLRLIYFSYDVKMKEKGDIPEGYSVSREKKERFSLILESASTNQTSMYLCASSLRRTGDWTGELFFGEGSRLTVL.

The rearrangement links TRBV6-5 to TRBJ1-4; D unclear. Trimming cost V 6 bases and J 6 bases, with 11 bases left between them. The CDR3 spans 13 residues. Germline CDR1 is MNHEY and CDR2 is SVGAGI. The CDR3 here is CASSEGVDEKLFF. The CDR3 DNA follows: TGTGCCAGCAGCGAAGGAGTAGATGAAAAACTGTTTTTT.

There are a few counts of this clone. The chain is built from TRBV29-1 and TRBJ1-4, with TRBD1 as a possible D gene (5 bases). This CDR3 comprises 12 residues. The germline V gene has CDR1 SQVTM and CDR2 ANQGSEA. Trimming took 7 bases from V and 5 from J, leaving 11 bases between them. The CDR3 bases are TGCAGCGCGGGACTGATGAATGAAAAACTGTTTTTT. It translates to CSAGLMNEKLFF.

Written as DNA, the CDR3 is TGTGCCAGCAGCCCTGACCGAGGCGGGTATGGCTACACCTTC. Translation: CASSPDRGGYGYTF. The chain links TRBV7-8 to TRBJ1-2, with D unclear. The CDR3 spans 14 residues. The V gene's germline CDR1 is SGHVS and CDR2 FQNEAQ. Trimming pared 5 bases from V and 5 bases from J, leaving 15 bases between.

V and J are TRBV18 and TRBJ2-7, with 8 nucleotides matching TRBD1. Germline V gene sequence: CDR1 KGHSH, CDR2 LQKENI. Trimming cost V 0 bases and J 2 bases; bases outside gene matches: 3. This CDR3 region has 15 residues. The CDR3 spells CASSPPGTGPYEQYF. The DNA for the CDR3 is TGTGCCAGCTCACCACCAGGGACAGGACCCTACGAGCAGTACTTC.

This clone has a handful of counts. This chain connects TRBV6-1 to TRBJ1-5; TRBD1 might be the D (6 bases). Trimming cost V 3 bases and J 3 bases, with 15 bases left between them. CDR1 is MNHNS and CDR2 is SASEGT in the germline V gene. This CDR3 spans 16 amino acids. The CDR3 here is CASSETDSLDNQPQHF. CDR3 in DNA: TGTGCCAGCAGTGAGACGGACAGCCTAGACAATCAGCCCCAGCATTTT.

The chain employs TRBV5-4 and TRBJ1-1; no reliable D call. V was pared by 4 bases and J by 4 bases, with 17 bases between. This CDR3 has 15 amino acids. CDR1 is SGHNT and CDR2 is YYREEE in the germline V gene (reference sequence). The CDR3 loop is CASSPVLMGSTEAFF. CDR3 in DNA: TGTGCCAGCAGCCCGGTCTTGATGGGGAGCACTGAAGCTTTCTTT.

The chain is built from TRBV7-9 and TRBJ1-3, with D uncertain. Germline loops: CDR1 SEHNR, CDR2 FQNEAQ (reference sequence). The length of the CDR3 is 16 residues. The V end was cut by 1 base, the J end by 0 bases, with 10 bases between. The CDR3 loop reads CASSLERLGSGNTIYF. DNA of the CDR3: TGTGCCAGCAGCTTAGAGCGGTTGGGCTCTGGAAACACCATATATTTT. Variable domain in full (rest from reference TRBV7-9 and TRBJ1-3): DTGVSQNPRHKITKRGQNVTFRCDPISEHNRLYWYRQTLGQGPEFLTYFQNEAQLEKSRLLSDRFSAERPKGSFSTLEIQRTEQGDSAMYLCASSLERLGSGNTIYFGEGSWLTVV.

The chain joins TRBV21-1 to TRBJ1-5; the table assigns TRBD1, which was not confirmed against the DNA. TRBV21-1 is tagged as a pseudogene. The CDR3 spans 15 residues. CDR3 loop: CASVFFGQHNQPQHF. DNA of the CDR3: TGTGCCAGCGTCTTCTTCGGACAGCACAATCAGCCCCAGCATTTT.

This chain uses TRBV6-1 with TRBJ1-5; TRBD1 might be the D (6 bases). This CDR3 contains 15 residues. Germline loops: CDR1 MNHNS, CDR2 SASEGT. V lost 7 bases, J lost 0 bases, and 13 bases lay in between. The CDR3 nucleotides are TGTGCCAGCACTTTCAGGGGACGTAGCAATCAGCCCCAGCATTTT. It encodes CASTFRGRSNQPQHF.

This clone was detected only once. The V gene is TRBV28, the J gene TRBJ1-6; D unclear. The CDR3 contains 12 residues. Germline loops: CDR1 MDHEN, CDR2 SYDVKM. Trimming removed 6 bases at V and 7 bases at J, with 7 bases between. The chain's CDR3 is CASRESNSPLHF. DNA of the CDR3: TGTGCCAGCAGAGAGTCGAATTCACCCCTCCACTTT. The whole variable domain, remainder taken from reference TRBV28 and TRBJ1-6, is DVKVTQSSRYLVKRTGEKVFLECVQDMDHENMFWYRQDPGLGLRLIYFSYDVKMKEKGDIPEGYSVSREKKERFSLILESASTNQTSMYLCASRESNSPLHFGNGTRLTVT.

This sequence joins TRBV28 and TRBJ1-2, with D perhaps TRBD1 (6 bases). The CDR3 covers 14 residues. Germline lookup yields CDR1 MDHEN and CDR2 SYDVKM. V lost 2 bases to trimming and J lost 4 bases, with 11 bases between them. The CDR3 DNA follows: TGTGCCAGCAGTTTAGGAAGGGGGATCTATGGCTACACCTTC. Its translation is CASSLGRGIYGYTF.

The CDR3 sequence is CASSLEAANTEAFF. CDR3 DNA sequence: TGTGCCAGCAGCTTAGAGGCTGCGAACACTGAAGCTTTCTTT. The rearrangement joins TRBV11-2 to TRBJ1-1; no clear D gene. Trimming stripped 0 bases from V and 1 base from J, with 6 bases between. The CDR3 runs 14 residues. CDR1 and CDR2 (germline): SGHAT, FQNNGV. Full variable domain (remainder filled in from reference TRBV11-2 and TRBJ1-1): EAGVAQSPRYKIIEKRQSVAFWCNPISGHATLYWYQQILGQGPKLLIQFQNNGVVDDSQLPKDRFSAERLKGVDSTLKIQPAKLEDSAVYLCASSLEAANTEAFFGQGTRLTVV.